The 21 T cell receptor beta chains reported below all come from one sample, sequenced in a study of shared clonotypes between healthy human individuals. Libraries were prepared by immunoSEQ multiplex PCR; TCRdb keeps only in-frame clonotypes and omits some of them. In the table there are about 490,000 clones, approximately 81% of which are singletons. The sample taken for sequencing was PBMCs. The source is a woman in her forties in good health. Some clones in this sample may be carry-over from other donors' samples.

This chain joins TRBV18 and TRBJ2-3; 7 bases are shared with TRBD1. This CDR3 comprises 16 residues. V was clipped by 6 bases and J by 1 base; unmatched bases: 10. Germline CDR1 reads KGHSH; CDR2 reads LQKENI. CDR3: CASSSGSGTGTDTQYF. The DNA of the CDR3 is TGTGCCAGCTCCTCCGGATCGGGGACAGGCACAGATACGCAGTATTTT. The full variable domain, in which reference TRBV18 and TRBJ2-3 provide the parts outside the CDR3, is NAGVMQNPRHLVRRRGQEARLRCSPMKGHSHVYWYRQLPEEGLKFMVYLQKENIIDESGMPKERFSAEFPKEGPSILRIQQVVRGDSAAYFCASSSGSGTGTDTQYFGPGTRLTVL.

The chain employs TRBV5-1 and TRBJ2-5; the D gene is possibly TRBD2 (6 bases). There are 15 residues in the CDR3. Trimming stripped 4 bases from V and 0 bases from J, with 13 bases between. Germline V gives CDR1 SGHRS, CDR2 YFSETQ. CDR3: CASSLSGPYQETQYF. Here the CDR3 DNA reads TGCGCCAGCAGCCTTAGCGGCCCGTACCAAGAGACCCAGTACTTC. Looking up the rest from reference TRBV5-1 and TRBJ2-5 gives the full variable domain: KAGVTQTPRYLIKTRGQQVTLSCSPISGHRSVSWYQQTPGQGLQFLFEYFSETQRNKGNFPGRFSGRQFSNSRSEMNVSTLELGDSALYLCASSLSGPYQETQYFGPGTRLLVL.

The sample holds a few counts of this clone. The gene calls are TRBV11-2 and TRBJ2-5, with 12 bases fitting TRBD2. The CDR3 contains 15 residues. Trimming cost V 5 bases and J 2 bases; bases outside gene matches: 3. Looked up from germline, CDR1 is SGHAT and CDR2 is FQNNGV. DNA for the CDR3: TGTGCCAGCAGCCTAGCGGGAGGGGGGCAAGAGACCCAGTACTTC. This sequence encodes CASSLAGGGQETQYF.

About this clone: This likely stems from a read error, as it lies one base from a far larger clone. The sample contains more than one DNA sequence encoding this CDR3. This chain connects TRBV6-5 to TRBJ2-7; 7 nucleotides align to TRBD1. From germline, CDR1 is MNHEY and CDR2 SVGAGI. This CDR3 has 12 residues. CDR3 region: CASSRQGYEQYF. The CDR3 nucleotides read TGTGCAAGCAGTCGACAGGGCTACGAGCAGTACTTC.

The chain employs TRBV10-3 and TRBJ2-5, with D maybe TRBD1 (5 bases). The CDR3 is 12 residues long. Per the germline V gene, CDR1 is ENHRY and CDR2 is SYGVKD. V lost 10 bases and J 3 bases, leaving 12 bases between the germline ends. The CDR3 here is CATPDSEETQYF. CDR3 nucleotides: TGTGCCACGCCTGACAGCGAAGAGACCCAGTACTTC.

With regard to this clone: This may be a read error, as it is one base from a much larger clone. The sample contains more than one DNA sequence encoding this CDR3. The gene calls are TRBV9 and TRBJ2-2; 7 bases align to TRBD1. The germline gives CDR1 SGDLS, CDR2 YYNGEE. This CDR3 is 14 amino acids long. V was pared by 2 bases and J by 4 bases, with 2 bases of the junction left unmatched. The CDR3 sequence: CASSVAGGTGELFF. The CDR3 DNA is TGTGCCAGCAGCGTGGCAGGGGGCACCGGGGAGCTGTTTTTT.

The rearrangement links TRBV6-1 to TRBJ1-1, with D possibly being TRBD1 (5 bases). Trimming stripped 4 bases from V and 3 bases from J, with 9 bases between. The CDR3 runs to 13 residues. Germline values: CDR1 MNHNS, CDR2 SASEGT. CDR3: CASSVQVDTEAFF. The DNA for the CDR3 is TGTGCCAGCAGTGTACAGGTAGACACTGAAGCTTTCTTT.

The V and J genes are TRBV19 and TRBJ1-5; maybe TRBD1 (6 bases). Trimming took off 5 bases at V and 5 bases at J, with 13 bases between the two ends. The V gene's germline CDR1 is LNHDA and CDR2 SQIVND (reference sequence). This CDR3 has 14 amino acids. In DNA, the CDR3 is TGTGCCAGTAGTGTAACAGGGCTCGATCAGCCCCAGCATTTT. Translation gives CASSVTGLDQPQHF.

The chain couples TRBV6-1 to TRBJ2-5, with 11 bases matching TRBD1. The CDR3 runs to 13 residues. Trimming cost V 4 bases and J 7 bases; bases outside gene matches: 2. CDR1 is MNHNS and CDR2 is SASEGT in the germline V gene. Written as DNA, the CDR3 is TGTGCCAGCAGTGGGGGACAGGGGGGGACCCAGTACTTC. This translates into CASSGGQGGTQYF.

The chain combines TRBV9 with TRBJ1-1, with D possibly being TRBD1 (5 bases). The CDR3 is 14 residues long. V lost 0 bases and J lost 1, with 7 bases in between. Germline CDR1 and CDR2: SGDLS and YYNGEE. The DNA of the CDR3 is TGTGCCAGCAGCGTAGTCGACAGGAACACTGAAGCTTTCTTT. It encodes CASSVVDRNTEAFF.

This chain connects TRBV11-1 to TRBJ1-5, with D tentatively TRBD1 (6 bases). Deletions cut 5 bases from V and 9 bases from J, with 14 bases between. Germline lookup yields CDR1 SGHAT and CDR2 FQDESV (reference sequence). The CDR3 totals 13 residues. CDR3 sequence: CASSPSRGGPQHF. The CDR3 region has the DNA TGTGCCAGCAGCCCCAGCAGGGGAGGGCCCCAGCATTTT.

V usage is TRBV5-1 and J usage is TRBJ2-2; the match to TRBD1 covers 8 bases. The CDR3 loop spans 15 amino acids. Per germline, CDR1 SGHRS and CDR2 YFSETQ. V shed 7 bases and J 1 base; nucleotides not matched to a gene: 6. CDR3 sequence (DNA): TGCGCCAGCCGACGGACAGGGAGGAACACCGGGGAGCTGTTTTTT. It encodes CASRRTGRNTGELFF.

This chain uses TRBV5-1 with TRBJ2-3; TRBD2 is a possible D gene (5 bases). Trimming left V 0 bases short and J 0 bases short, with 8 bases between. The CDR3 covers 15 residues. Germline loops: CDR1 SGHRS, CDR2 YFSETQ. CDR3: CASSLVGESTDTQYF. CDR3 bases: TGCGCCAGCAGCTTGGTTGGGGAGAGCACAGATACGCAGTATTTT.

The genes are TRBV5-4 and TRBJ2-1; 8 bases match TRBD2. V lost 2 bases to trimming and J lost 0 bases; unmatched junction nucleotides: 4. The germline gives CDR1 SGHNT, CDR2 YYREEE (reference sequence). CDR3 length equals 16 residues. In DNA, the CDR3 is TGTGCCAGCAGCTTATCCGGGACTAGCTCCTACAATGAGCAGTTCTTC. Amino acids: CASSLSGTSSYNEQFF.

With respect to this clone: With only one base between it and a far larger clone, this is likely a read error. The V and J genes are TRBV6-4 and TRBJ2-2; 14 bases map to TRBD2. CDR1 and CDR2 (germline): MRHNA, SNTAGT. This CDR3 spans 16 amino acids. The V gene end was trimmed by 8 bases and the J gene end by 7 bases; junction bases not matched to a gene: 9. DNA of the CDR3: TGTGCCAGCGGCGCCGGGACTAGCGGGAGTGTCGGGGAGCTGTTTTTT. Its translation is CASGAGTSGSVGELFF.

The chain recombines TRBV29-1 with TRBJ1-1; 11 nucleotides match TRBD1. Per germline, CDR1 SQVTM and CDR2 ANQGSEA. This CDR3 spans 15 amino acids. V shed 3 bases, J shed 2 bases, and the junction held 5 bases outside the gene matches. CDR3 region: CSVEGDRGANTEAFF. CDR3 nucleotides: TGCAGCGTTGAGGGGGACAGGGGGGCCAACACTGAAGCTTTCTTT.

This chain joins TRBV29-1 and TRBJ1-5; D unclear. This CDR3 has 13 residues. CDR1 is SQVTM and CDR2 is ANQGSEA in the germline V gene. V was clipped by 6 bases and J by 2 bases, with 11 bases between them. The DNA for the CDR3 is TGCAGCGTGCAAGACTTCGGCAATCAGCCCCAGCATTTT. Its protein is CSVQDFGNQPQHF. Full variable domain (missing parts from reference TRBV29-1 and TRBJ1-5): SAVISQKPSRDICQRGTSLTIQCQVDSQVTMMFWYRQQPGQSLTLIATANQGSEATYESGFVIDKFPISRPNLTFSTLTVSNMSPEDSSIYLCSVQDFGNQPQHFGDGTRLSIL.

As for this clone: The likely explanation is a read error, given a far larger clone one base away. Distinct nucleotide sequences in the sample also encode this CDR3. The rearrangement links TRBV29-1 to TRBJ1-2, with D possibly being TRBD1 (5 bases). CDR1 is SQVTM and CDR2 is ANQGSEA in the germline V gene. CDR3 length: 12 amino acids. The chain's CDR3 is CSVGTSNYGYTF. The CDR3 DNA follows: TGCAGCGTTGGGACATCAAACTATGGGTACACCTTC. Complete variable domain (other parts from reference TRBV29-1 and TRBJ1-2): SAVISQKPSRDICQRGTSLTIQCQVDSQVTMMFWYRQQPGQSLTLIATANQGSEATYESGFVIDKFPISRPNLTFSTLTVSNMSPEDSSIYLCSVGTSNYGYTFGSGTRLTVV.

This rearrangement joins TRBV28 to TRBJ2-7; 11 nucleotides agree with TRBD1. V shed 4 bases, J shed 3 bases, and the junction held 8 bases outside the gene matches. The CDR3 consists of 16 residues. In germline, CDR1 is MDHEN, CDR2 SYDVKM. CDR3 in amino acids: CASSSVPGQGDYEQYF. The CDR3 DNA follows: TGTGCCAGCAGTTCTGTACCGGGACAGGGGGACTACGAGCAGTACTTC.

In the case of this clone: This sequence may be a read error, since a much larger clone differs from it by one base. The sample carries other DNA sequences with the same CDR3. V and J are TRBV11-2 and TRBJ2-5; 9 bases align to TRBD2. With V trimmed by 5 bases and J by 5 bases, 12 bases remained unmatched. The germline CDR1 and CDR2 sequences are SGHAT and FQNNGV. This CDR3 is 16 amino acids long. CDR3 coding DNA: TGTGCCAGCAGCCTTGGGGCGGGAGGGGTTTGGGAGACCCAGTACTTC. Its translation is CASSLGAGGVWETQYF.

This clone was detected only a few times. The gene calls are TRBV7-2 and TRBJ2-7, with a tentative D call TRBD2 (6 bases). This CDR3 comprises 14 residues. Germline loops: CDR1 SGHTA, CDR2 FQGNSA. The V end was cut by 2 bases, the J end by 6 bases, with 14 bases between. CDR3 DNA: TGTGCCAGCAGCTTAAGGCGGGGCAGTGGCGAGCAGTACTTC. Amino acid sequence: CASSLRRGSGEQYF.